This T cell receptor (beta chain) was sequenced in a study of T cells in Graves' hyperthyroidism and ophthalmopathy. Study-level findings and limits: Using 13 V-J features, a model discriminated ophthalmopathy from stable hyperthyroidism. Most clonotypes that expanded in the thyroid above 0.001 also showed up in blood.

Points on this clonotype: Its target is unknown.

Amplified regions were TCR beta CDR3 sequences from RNA transcripts. The TCR CDR3 first-round RT-PCR relied on the HTBI primer set. TCRdb called the multiplex PCR reads again in MiXCR, with one record for every CDR3 protein. The table shows under 450,000 distinct CDR3 sequences, with about 15% occurring only once. The material sequenced was blood. The origin of this receptor is a woman in her twenties or thirties with Graves' hyperthyroidism that later progressed to Graves' ophthalmopathy.

The CDR3 bases are TGTGCCAGTAGTAATGACTTTAGTCGGCGGGGGGGCTCCTACAATGAGCAGTTCTTC. This translates into CASSNDFSRRGGSYNEQFF. The J gene is TRBJ2-1, the V gene TRBV19, with 9 bases aligning to TRBD2. Germline values: CDR1 LNHDA, CDR2 SQIVND (reference sequence). The CDR3 runs to 19 residues. The V and J ends lost 4 bases and 0 bases, in that order; junction bases with no gene match: 13.